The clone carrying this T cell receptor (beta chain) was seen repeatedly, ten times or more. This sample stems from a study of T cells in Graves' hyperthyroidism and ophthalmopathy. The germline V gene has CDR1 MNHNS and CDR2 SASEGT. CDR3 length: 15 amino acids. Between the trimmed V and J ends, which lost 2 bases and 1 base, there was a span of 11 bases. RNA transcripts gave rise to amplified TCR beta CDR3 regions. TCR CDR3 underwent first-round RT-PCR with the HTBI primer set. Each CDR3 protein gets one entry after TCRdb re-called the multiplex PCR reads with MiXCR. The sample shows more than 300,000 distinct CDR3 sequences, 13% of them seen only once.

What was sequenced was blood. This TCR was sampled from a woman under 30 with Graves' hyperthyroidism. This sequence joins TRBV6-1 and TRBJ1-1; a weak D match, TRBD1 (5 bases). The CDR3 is CASSELKGKNTEAFF. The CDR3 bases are TGTGCCAGCAGTGAATTGAAGGGGAAGAACACTGAAGCTTTCTTT.